The next 17 T cell receptor beta chains were all read from a single sample in a study of yellow fever vaccine responses in identical twins. MiXCR was run by TCRdb on the RT-PCR reads, yielding one entry per CDR3 protein. The sample contains approximately 1,200 distinct CDR3 sequences, roughly 78% of which appear only once. This specimen consisted of T cells from blood (PBMCs), unsorted or a sorted subset (not recorded which), obtained before or after yellow fever vaccination (not recorded which). The receptors come from a female donor who received the yellow fever vaccine.

V and J are TRBV6-1 and TRBJ2-1; 8 bases are shared with TRBD2. V was pared by 5 bases and J by 10 bases, with 16 bases of the junction left unmatched. Germline V gene lookup returns CDR1 MNHNS and CDR2 SASEGT. This CDR3 comprises 16 residues. The CDR3 reads CASSQLPTSGFREQFF. CDR3 DNA: TGTGCCAGCAGTCAACTGCCCACTAGCGGATTCCGAGAGCAGTTCTTC.

The rearrangement links TRBV11-3 to TRBJ2-7; D not certain. The length of the CDR3 is 12 residues. Trimming pared 1 base from V and 4 bases from J, leaving 5 bases between. CDR1 is SGHNT, CDR2 YENEEA, per germline. The CDR3 DNA sequence: TGTGCCAGCAGCTTAGGCAGGTACGAGCAGTACGTC. This translates into CASSLGRYEQYV.

V and J are TRBV5-6 and TRBJ2-1; 7 nucleotides line up with TRBD1. Trimming took 5 bases from V and 2 from J; bases not matched to a gene: 7. CDR3 size: 15 residues. The germline CDR1 and CDR2 sequences are SGHDT and YYEEEE. CDR3 DNA: TGTGCCAGCAGTTCCCGGGACAGAGCCTACAATGAGCAGTTCTTC. It specifies CASSSRDRAYNEQFF.

The CDR3 reads CASSPRGRGYTF. The CDR3 coding sequence is TGTGCCAGCAGTCCTCGTGGAAGGGGCTACACCTTC. The chain employs TRBV6-5 and TRBJ1-2; D gene uncertain. Germline lookup yields CDR1 MNHEY and CDR2 SVGAGI. The CDR3 runs to 12 residues. The V end was cut by 5 bases, the J end by 8 bases, with 12 bases between.

Only one count was recorded for this clonotype. This rearrangement joins TRBV27 to TRBJ1-1, with D unresolved. Germline loops: CDR1 MNHEY, CDR2 SMNVEV (reference sequence). Trimming removed 2 bases at V and 3 bases at J, with 7 bases between. This CDR3 is 13 amino acids long. The CDR3 DNA reads TGTGCCAGCAGTTTAGAACAGCACACTGAAGCTTTCTTT. Amino acid sequence: CASSLEQHTEAFF.

DNA of the CDR3: TGTGCCAGCAGTTGGAGGAGGGGCACTGTGACTGAAGCTTTCTTT. Its translation: CASSWRRGTVTEAFF. This chain links TRBV6-5 with TRBJ1-1; D perhaps matches TRBD1 (5 bases). Germline V CDR1 and CDR2: MNHEY, SVGAGI. This CDR3 has 15 amino acids. Trimming pared 4 bases from V and 5 bases from J, leaving 17 bases between.

The chain employs TRBV11-3 and TRBJ2-7; D not resolved. V lost 5 bases to trimming and J lost 3 bases, with 11 bases between them. Germline assignment: CDR1 SGHNT and CDR2 YENEEA. There are 13 residues in the CDR3. CDR3 in DNA: TGTGCCAGCAGCGAAGAGCCCAACTACGAGCAGTACTTC. It codes for CASSEEPNYEQYF.

This clonotype was found a few times. This sequence joins TRBV29-1 and TRBJ2-5; D might be TRBD1 (6 bases). Germline loops: CDR1 SQVTM, CDR2 ANQGSEA. V lost 4 bases and J 0 bases, leaving 12 bases between the germline ends. The length of the CDR3 is 14 residues. The CDR3 reads CSVGGQGHQETQYF. CDR3 nucleotides: TGCAGCGTTGGGGGGCAGGGTCACCAAGAGACCCAGTACTTC.

The CDR3 DNA reads as TGTGCCACCAGCAGAGGGACTAGCGGCCCCTACGAGCAGTACTTC. This gives the protein CATSRGTSGPYEQYF. The V call is TRBV15, the J call TRBJ2-7; TRBD2 matches 10 bases. J lost 2 bases, V lost 1 base, and 2 bases had no gene match. The germline CDR1 and CDR2 sequences are LNHNV and YYDKDF (reference sequence). The CDR3 has 15 residues.

The CDR3 DNA is TGTGCCAGCAGCTCCGGCGGGACAGGGTTGAGCGACACTGAAGCTTTCTTT. Its translation: CASSSGGTGLSDTEAFF. The chain employs TRBV12-1 and TRBJ1-1; the D segment call TRBD1 is taken from the table without a DNA check. TRBV12-1 is listed as a pseudogene. The CDR3 is 17 amino acids.

The chain employs TRBV29-1 and TRBJ2-5; 7 nucleotides match TRBD1. Germline CDR1 SQVTM, CDR2 ANQGSEA. The CDR3 is 14 residues long. Losses at the gene ends were 5 bases for V and 5 bases for J; bases not matched to a gene: 11. The CDR3 coding sequence is TGCAGCGTTTCCCGGACAGGTGTTATGGAGACCCAGTACTTC. Protein sequence: CSVSRTGVMETQYF.

This chain connects TRBV10-1 to TRBJ2-3; D gene uncertain. Germline CDR1 is WNHNN and CDR2 is SYGVQD (reference sequence). The length of the CDR3 is 15 residues. V lost 6 bases and J lost 2, with 15 bases in between. The CDR3, as DNA: TGCGCCAGCAGCGGTTCCCCGAACTCCACAGATACGCAGTATTTT. Translated, it gives CASSGSPNSTDTQYF.

The chain couples TRBV9 to TRBJ2-1; unclear D gene. This CDR3 comprises 15 residues. Germline CDR1 reads SGDLS; CDR2 reads YYNGEE. V lost 0 bases to trimming and J lost 2 bases, with 9 bases between them. CDR3 protein: CASSVASLTYNEQFF. CDR3 coding DNA: TGTGCCAGCAGCGTAGCGTCCCTTACCTACAATGAGCAGTTCTTC.

The rearrangement joins TRBV24-1 to TRBJ1-1; D remains unclear. The V gene lost 6 bases and the J gene lost 4 bases, with 11 bases spanning the gap. The V gene's germline CDR1 is KGHDR and CDR2 SFDVKD. This CDR3 contains 13 residues. The CDR3 loop reads CATSSGWGTEAFF. The CDR3, as DNA: TGTGCCACCAGTAGTGGCTGGGGCACTGAAGCTTTCTTT.

J is TRBJ2-2 and V is TRBV10-3; D tentatively reads TRBD1 or TRBD2 (5 bases each). Trimming took off 0 bases at V and 6 bases at J, with 14 bases between the two ends. Looked up from germline, CDR1 is ENHRY and CDR2 is SYGVKD. This CDR3 region has 16 residues. CDR3 sequence: CAISESGVQVAGELFF. The DNA of the CDR3 is TGTGCCATCAGTGAGTCGGGGGTCCAAGTGGCCGGGGAGCTGTTTTTT.

This clonotype was recorded once. V is TRBV10-3 and J is TRBJ1-6, with D perhaps matching TRBD1 (5 bases). Germline-derived CDR1 and CDR2 are ENHRY and SYGVKD. CDR3 length equals 15 residues. The V gene lost 2 bases and the J gene lost 8 bases, with 13 bases spanning the gap. The CDR3 reads CAISEGHVSDSPLHF. CDR3 bases: TGTGCCATCAGTGAGGGACACGTAAGCGATTCACCCCTCCACTTT.

V gene TRBV15 combines with J gene TRBJ2-3, with 7 bases identical to TRBD2. The CDR3 contains 15 residues. J lost 1 base, V lost 0 bases, and 1 base had no gene match. Germline V lookup: CDR1 LNHNV, CDR2 YYDKDF (reference sequence). The CDR3 reads CATSRDREGTDTQYF. The CDR3 nucleotides read TGTGCCACCAGCAGAGATCGGGAGGGCACAGATACGCAGTATTTT.